The source of this T cell receptor beta chain is a study of shared clonotypes between healthy human individuals. Sequenced by immunoSEQ multiplex PCR; TCRdb stores in-frame clones only, minus some. The sample consists of more than 2 million clones, 90% to 96% of them appearing once. Per germline, CDR1 GTSNPN and CDR2 SVGIG (reference sequence). V lost 4 bases to trimming and J lost 0 bases, with 13 bases between them. This CDR3 contains 16 residues. The genes are TRBV30 and TRBJ1-6; D unclear. The sequencing sample was made of naive CD4+ T cells sorted from blood. Subset of the sample: CD45RA+ positively selected. The TCR comes from a man aged 18 to 30 in good health. In DNA, the CDR3 is TGTGCCTGGAAGGGCAGGAGGAGCTCCTATAATTCACCCCTCCACTTT. This codes for CAWKGRRSSYNSPLHF.